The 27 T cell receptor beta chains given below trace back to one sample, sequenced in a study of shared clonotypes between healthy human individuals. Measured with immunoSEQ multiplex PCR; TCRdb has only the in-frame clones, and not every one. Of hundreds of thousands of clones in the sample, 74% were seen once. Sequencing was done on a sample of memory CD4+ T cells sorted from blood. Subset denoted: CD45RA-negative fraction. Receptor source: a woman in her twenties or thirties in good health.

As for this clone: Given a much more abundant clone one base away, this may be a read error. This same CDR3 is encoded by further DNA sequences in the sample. CDR3 in amino acids: CASSPGEDQPQHF. In nucleotides, the CDR3 is TGTGCCAGCTCACCAGGGGAGGATCAGCCCCAGCATTTT. The chain links TRBV18 to TRBJ1-5; D is ambiguous. The CDR3 sequence is 13 residues long. The V gene lost 2 bases and the J gene lost 5 bases, with 7 bases spanning the gap. Germline CDR1 KGHSH, CDR2 LQKENI.

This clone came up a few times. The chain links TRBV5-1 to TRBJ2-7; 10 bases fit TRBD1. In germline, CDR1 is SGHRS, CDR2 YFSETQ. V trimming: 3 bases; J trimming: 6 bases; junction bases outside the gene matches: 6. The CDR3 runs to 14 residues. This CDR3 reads CASSSGTGAVEQYF. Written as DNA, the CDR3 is TGCGCCAGCAGCTCCGGGACAGGGGCCGTCGAGCAGTACTTC. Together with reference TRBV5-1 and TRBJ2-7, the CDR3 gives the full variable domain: KAGVTQTPRYLIKTRGQQVTLSCSPISGHRSVSWYQQTPGQGLQFLFEYFSETQRNKGNFPGRFSGRQFSNSRSEMNVSTLELGDSALYLCASSSGTGAVEQYFGPGTRLTVT.

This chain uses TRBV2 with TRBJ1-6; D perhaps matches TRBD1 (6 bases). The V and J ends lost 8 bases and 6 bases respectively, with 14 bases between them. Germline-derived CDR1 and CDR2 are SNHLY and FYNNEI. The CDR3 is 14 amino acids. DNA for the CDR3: TGTGCCAGCGGTTGGGGGCCTTTTAATTCACCCCTCCACTTT. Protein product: CASGWGPFNSPLHF.

The CDR3 sequence is CAWRGTGNSNQPQHF. Written as DNA, the CDR3 is TGTGCCTGGAGAGGGACAGGGAATAGCAATCAGCCCCAGCATTTT. J is TRBJ1-5 and V is TRBV30; 9 bases line up with TRBD1. After removal of 3 bases from V and 0 bases from J, the junction contained 3 bases not matched to a gene. The CDR3 contains 15 residues. Germline CDR1 and CDR2: GTSNPN and SVGIG (reference sequence).

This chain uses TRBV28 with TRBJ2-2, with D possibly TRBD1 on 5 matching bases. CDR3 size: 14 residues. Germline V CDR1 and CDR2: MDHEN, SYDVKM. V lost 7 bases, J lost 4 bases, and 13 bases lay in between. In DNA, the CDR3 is TGTGCCAGCACCGATCATCAGGGCACCGGGGAGCTGTTTTTT. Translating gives CASTDHQGTGELFF. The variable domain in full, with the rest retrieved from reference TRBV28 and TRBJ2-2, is DVKVTQSSRYLVKRTGEKVFLECVQDMDHENMFWYRQDPGLGLRLIYFSYDVKMKEKGDIPEGYSVSREKKERFSLILESASTNQTSMYLCASTDHQGTGELFFGEGSRLTVL.

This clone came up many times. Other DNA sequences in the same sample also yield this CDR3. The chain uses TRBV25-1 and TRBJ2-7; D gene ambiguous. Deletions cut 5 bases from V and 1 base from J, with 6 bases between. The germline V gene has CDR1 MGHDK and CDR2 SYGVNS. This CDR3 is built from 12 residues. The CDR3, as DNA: TGTGCCAGCAGTCGGGCTTCCTACGAGCAGTACTTC. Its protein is CASSRASYEQYF.

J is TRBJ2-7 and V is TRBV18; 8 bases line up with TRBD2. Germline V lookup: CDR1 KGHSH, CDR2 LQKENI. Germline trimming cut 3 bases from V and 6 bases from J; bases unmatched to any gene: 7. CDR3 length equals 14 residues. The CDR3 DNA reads TGTGCCAGCTCACCGAGTAGCGGGACCCTCGAGCAGTACTTC. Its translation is CASSPSSGTLEQYF.

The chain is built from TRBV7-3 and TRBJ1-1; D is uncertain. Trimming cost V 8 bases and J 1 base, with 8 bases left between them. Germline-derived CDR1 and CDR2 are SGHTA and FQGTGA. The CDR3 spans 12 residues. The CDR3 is CASWGGNTEAFF. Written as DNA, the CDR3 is TGTGCCAGCTGGGGAGGGAACACTGAAGCTTTCTTT.

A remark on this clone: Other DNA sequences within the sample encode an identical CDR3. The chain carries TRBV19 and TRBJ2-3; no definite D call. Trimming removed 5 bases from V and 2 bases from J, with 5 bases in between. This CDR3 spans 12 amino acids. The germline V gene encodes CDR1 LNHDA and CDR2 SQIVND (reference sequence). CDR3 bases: TGTGCCAGTAGTCCCTCCACAGATACGCAGTATTTT. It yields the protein CASSPSTDTQYF.

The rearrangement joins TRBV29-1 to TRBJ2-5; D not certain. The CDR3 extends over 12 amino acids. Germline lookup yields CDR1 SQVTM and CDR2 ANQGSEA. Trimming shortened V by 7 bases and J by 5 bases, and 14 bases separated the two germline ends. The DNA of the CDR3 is TGCAGCGCTCGAGTAGGCGCGGAGACCCAGTACTTC. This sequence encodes CSARVGAETQYF.

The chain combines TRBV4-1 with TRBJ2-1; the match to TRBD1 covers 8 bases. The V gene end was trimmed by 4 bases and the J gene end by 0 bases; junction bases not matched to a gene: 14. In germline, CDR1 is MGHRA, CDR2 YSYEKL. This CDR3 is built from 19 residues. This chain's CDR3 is CASSPQSVTGASSYNEQFF. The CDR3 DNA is TGCGCCAGCAGCCCTCAATCCGTGACAGGGGCGAGCTCCTACAATGAGCAGTTCTTC.

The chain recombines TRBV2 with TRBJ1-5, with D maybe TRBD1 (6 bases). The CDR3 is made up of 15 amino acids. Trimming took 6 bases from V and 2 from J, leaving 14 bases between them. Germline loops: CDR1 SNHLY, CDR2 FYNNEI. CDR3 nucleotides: TGTGCCAGCAGCCCACAGGGCGCAGGCAATCAGCCCCAGCATTTT. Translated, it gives CASSPQGAGNQPQHF.

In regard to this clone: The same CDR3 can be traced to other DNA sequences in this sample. The CDR3 protein is CASTRGAGGHYNEQFF. In DNA, the CDR3 is TGTGCCAGTACCAGGGGAGCGGGAGGCCACTACAATGAGCAGTTCTTC. J is TRBJ2-1 and V is TRBV19; 9 bases line up with TRBD2. V shed 7 bases and J 3 bases; nucleotides not matched to a gene: 10. Germline V gene lookup returns CDR1 LNHDA and CDR2 SQIVND (reference sequence). The CDR3 covers 16 residues.

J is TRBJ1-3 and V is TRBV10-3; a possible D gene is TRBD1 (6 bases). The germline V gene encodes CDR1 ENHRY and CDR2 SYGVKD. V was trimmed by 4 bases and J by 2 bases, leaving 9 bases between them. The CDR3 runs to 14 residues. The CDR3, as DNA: TGTGCCATCAGTGCAGGGGACGCTGGAAACACCATATATTTT. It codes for CAISAGDAGNTIYF.

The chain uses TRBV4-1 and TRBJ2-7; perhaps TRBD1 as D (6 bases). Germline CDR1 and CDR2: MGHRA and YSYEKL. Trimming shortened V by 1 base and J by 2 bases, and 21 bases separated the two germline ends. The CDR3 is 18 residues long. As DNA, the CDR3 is TGCGCCAGCAGCCAAGGGCTGACACAGGGAATTGTAACCTACGAGCAGTACTTC. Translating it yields CASSQGLTQGIVTYEQYF.

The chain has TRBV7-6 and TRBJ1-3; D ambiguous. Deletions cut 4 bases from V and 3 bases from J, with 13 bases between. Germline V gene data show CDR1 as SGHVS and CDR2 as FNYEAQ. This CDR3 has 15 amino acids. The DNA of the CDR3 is TGTGCCAGCAGCTCCCTGGGGAGTGTTGGAAACACCATATATTTT. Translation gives CASSSLGSVGNTIYF.

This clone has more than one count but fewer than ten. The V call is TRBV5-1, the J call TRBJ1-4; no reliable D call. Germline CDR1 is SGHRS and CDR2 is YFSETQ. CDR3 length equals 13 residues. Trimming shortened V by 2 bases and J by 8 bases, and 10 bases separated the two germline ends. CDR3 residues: CASSLWEGEKLFF. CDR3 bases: TGCGCCAGCAGCTTATGGGAAGGGGAAAAACTGTTTTTT. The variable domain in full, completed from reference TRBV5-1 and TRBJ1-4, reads KAGVTQTPRYLIKTRGQQVTLSCSPISGHRSVSWYQQTPGQGLQFLFEYFSETQRNKGNFPGRFSGRQFSNSRSEMNVSTLELGDSALYLCASSLWEGEKLFFGSGTQLSVL.

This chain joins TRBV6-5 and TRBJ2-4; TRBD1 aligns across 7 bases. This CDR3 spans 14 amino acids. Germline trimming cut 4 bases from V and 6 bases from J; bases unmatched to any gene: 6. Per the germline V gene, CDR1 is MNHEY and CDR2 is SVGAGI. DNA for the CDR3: TGTGCCAGCAGTTCCGGGACAGCCCTAAACATTCAGTACTTC. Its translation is CASSSGTALNIQYF.

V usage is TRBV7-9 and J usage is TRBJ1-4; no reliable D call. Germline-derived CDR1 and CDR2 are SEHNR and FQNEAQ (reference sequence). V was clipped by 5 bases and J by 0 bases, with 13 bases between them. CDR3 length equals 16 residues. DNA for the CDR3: TGTGCCAGCAGCCCAAACCCTGGGGCAACTAATGAAAAACTGTTTTTT. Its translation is CASSPNPGATNEKLFF. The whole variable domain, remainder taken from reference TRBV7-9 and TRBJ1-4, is DTGVSQNPRHKITKRGQNVTFRCDPISEHNRLYWYRQTLGQGPEFLTYFQNEAQLEKSRLLSDRFSAERPKGSFSTLEIQRTEQGDSAMYLCASSPNPGATNEKLFFGSGTQLSVL.

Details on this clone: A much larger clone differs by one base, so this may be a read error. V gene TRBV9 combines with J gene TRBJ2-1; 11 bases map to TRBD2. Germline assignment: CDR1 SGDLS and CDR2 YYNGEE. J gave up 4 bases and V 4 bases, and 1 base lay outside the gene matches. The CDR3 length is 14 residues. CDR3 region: CASSIAGGYNEQFF. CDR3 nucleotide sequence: TGTGCCAGCAGCATAGCGGGAGGGTACAATGAGCAGTTCTTC.

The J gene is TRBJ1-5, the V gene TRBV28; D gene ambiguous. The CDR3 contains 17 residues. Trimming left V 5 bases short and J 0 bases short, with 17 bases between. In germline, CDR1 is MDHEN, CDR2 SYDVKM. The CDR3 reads CASSLPGSAYSNQPQHF. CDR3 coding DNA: TGTGCCAGCAGTCTCCCTGGGTCAGCGTATAGCAATCAGCCCCAGCATTTT.

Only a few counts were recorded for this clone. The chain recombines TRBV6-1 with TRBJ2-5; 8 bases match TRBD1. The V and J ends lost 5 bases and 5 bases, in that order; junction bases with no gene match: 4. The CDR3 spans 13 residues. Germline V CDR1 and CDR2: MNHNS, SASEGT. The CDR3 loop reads CASSQDRDETQYF. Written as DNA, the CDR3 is TGTGCCAGCAGTCAGGACAGGGATGAGACCCAGTACTTC.

This CDR3 is CASNIRGGTDTQYF. The CDR3 DNA follows: TGTGCCAGCAACATACGGGGAGGCACAGATACGCAGTATTTT. The chain uses TRBV28 and TRBJ2-3; D is possibly TRBD2 (5 bases). Trimming took 7 bases from V and 1 from J, leaving 12 bases between them. CDR1 is MDHEN and CDR2 is SYDVKM in the germline V gene. The CDR3 is made up of 14 amino acids.

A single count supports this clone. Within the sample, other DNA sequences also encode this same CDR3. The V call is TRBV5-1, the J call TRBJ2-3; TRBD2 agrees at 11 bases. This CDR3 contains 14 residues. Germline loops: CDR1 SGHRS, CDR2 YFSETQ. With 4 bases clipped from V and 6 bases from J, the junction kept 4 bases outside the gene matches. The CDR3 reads CASSIAGGPDTQYF. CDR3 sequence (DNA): TGCGCCAGCAGCATAGCGGGAGGGCCGGATACGCAGTATTTT.

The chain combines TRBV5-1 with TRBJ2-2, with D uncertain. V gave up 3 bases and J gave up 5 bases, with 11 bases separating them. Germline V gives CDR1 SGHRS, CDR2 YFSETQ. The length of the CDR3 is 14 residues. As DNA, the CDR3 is TGCGCCAGCAGCTCATTAGACGGGACCGGGGAGCTGTTTTTT. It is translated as CASSSLDGTGELFF.

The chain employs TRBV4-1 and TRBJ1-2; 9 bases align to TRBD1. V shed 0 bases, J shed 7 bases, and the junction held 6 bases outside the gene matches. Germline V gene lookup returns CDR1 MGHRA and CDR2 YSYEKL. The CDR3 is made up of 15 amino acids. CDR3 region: CASSQEITGGAGYTF. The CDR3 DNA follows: TGCGCCAGCAGCCAAGAAATAACAGGGGGCGCTGGCTACACCTTC.

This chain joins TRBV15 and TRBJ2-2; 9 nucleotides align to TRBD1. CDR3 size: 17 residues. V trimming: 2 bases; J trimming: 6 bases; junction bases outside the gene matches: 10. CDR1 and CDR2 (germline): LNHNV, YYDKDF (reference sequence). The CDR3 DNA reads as TGTGCCACCAGCAGACTTGCGGGACAGGGAATTGCCGGGGAGCTGTTTTTT. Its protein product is CATSRLAGQGIAGELFF. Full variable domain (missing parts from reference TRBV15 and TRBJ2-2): DAMVIQNPRYQVTQFGKPVTLSCSQTLNHNVMYWYQQKSSQAPKLLFHYYDKDFNNEADTPDNFQSRRPNTSFCFLDIRSPGLGDTAMYLCATSRLAGQGIAGELFFGEGSRLTVL.